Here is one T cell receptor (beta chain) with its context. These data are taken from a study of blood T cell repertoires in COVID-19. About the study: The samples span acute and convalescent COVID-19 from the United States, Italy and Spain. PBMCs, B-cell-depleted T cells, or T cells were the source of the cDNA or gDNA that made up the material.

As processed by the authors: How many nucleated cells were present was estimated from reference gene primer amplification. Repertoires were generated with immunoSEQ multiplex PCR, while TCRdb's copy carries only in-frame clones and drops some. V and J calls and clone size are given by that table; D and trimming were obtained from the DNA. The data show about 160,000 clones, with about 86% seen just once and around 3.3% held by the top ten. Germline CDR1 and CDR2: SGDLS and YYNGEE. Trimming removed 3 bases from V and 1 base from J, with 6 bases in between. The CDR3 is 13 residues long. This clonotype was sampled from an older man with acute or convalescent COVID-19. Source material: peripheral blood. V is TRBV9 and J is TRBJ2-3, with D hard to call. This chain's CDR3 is CASSGSGTDTQYF. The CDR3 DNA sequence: TGTGCCAGCAGCGGTTCTGGCACAGATACGCAGTATTTT.